This TCR beta chain was identified in a study of regulatory T cells. Study-wide results and caveats: Hydrophobic residues at CDR3 positions 6 and 7 were enriched in conventional CD4+ T cells of CD3G-deficient patients. In patients, unique TRB V-J pairs were restricted and V/J usage skewed, especially in Tregs.

As for this clone: As yet, its antigen is unknown.

At testing, patients were 2 to 39 years old, with reduced naive and increased memory T-cell proportions. V dropped 4 bases and J dropped 0 bases, with 11 bases sitting between them. CDR1 SGHRS and CDR2 YFSETQ come from the germline V gene. The CDR3 is 16 amino acids. Amplification used 52 TRBV primers and 13 TRBJ primers. Using immunoSEQ multiplex PCR, the repertoire was profiled, and TCRdb retains in-frame clones only, with some absent. There are some 15,000 clones in the sample; about 79% occur only once, and less than 9.5% lies in the top ten. The sample comprised conventional CD4+ T cells sorted from blood. This TCR was recovered from a person aged 30-39 years with CD3G deficiency. This chain joins TRBV5-1 and TRBJ2-6; TRBD1 or TRBD2 may be the D gene (5 bases each). Here the CDR3 reads CASSPGPSSGANVLTF. The CDR3 DNA follows: TGCGCCAGCAGCCCGGGACCGAGCTCTGGGGCCAACGTCCTGACTTTC. Based on the CDR3 plus reference TRBV5-1 and TRBJ2-6, the full variable domain is KAGVTQTPRYLIKTRGQQVTLSCSPISGHRSVSWYQQTPGQGLQFLFEYFSETQRNKGNFPGRFSGRQFSNSRSEMNVSTLELGDSALYLCASSPGPSSGANVLTFGAGSRLTVL.